The rows below give T cell receptor beta chains drawn from one sample of a study of Graves' ophthalmopathy and Graves' hyperthyroidism. TCRdb used MiXCR to reprocess the multiplex PCR reads, holding one entry per CDR3 protein. The table includes hundreds of thousands of distinct CDR3 sequences, roughly 21% detected once. The sample taken for sequencing was peripheral blood. The receptors derive from a woman between 18 and 29 years old with stable Graves' hyperthyroidism. CDR3s include the opening cysteine and the closing phenylalanine or tryptophan. The order of the fields is J gene, clone size, V gene, D gene, CDR3 DNA, CDR3 protein. D genes are given only for firm matches. Rows give clone size only sometimes, using once, few, many, or a class for an expanded clone.

TRBJ1-5 NA TRBV6-1 NA TGTGCCAGCAGGGTGAATAGCAATCAGCCCCAGCATTTT CASRVNSNQPQHF
TRBJ2-2 many TRBV6-1 NA TGTGCCAGCAGTGAAGCAGCAGGGAACACCGGGGAGCTGTTTTTT CASSEAAGNTGELFF
TRBJ2-5 many TRBV12-3/TRBV12-4 NA TGTGCCAGCAGTTCCCTAGGGACGGAGACCCAGTACTTC CASSSLGTETQYF
TRBJ1-2 NA TRBV3-1 NA TGTGCCAGCAGCCAAGATCAGGACTATGGCTACACCTTC CASSQDQDYGYTF
TRBJ2-2 once TRBV18 TRBD1 TGTGCCAGCTCAAGAATTGCGACAGGGGATAACACCGGGGAGCTGTTTTTT CASSRIATGDNTGELFF
TRBJ1-5 many TRBV30 TRBD1 TGTGCCTGGTCTAAAACCCAGGGGGCTGGACAGCCCCAGCATTTT CAWSKTQGAGQPQHF
TRBJ2-5 few TRBV12-3/TRBV12-4 NA TGTGCCAGCAGTTTGGACGGCCTCGGAGAGACCCAGTACTTC CASSLDGLGETQYF
TRBJ1-3 NA TRBV30 NA TGTGCCTGGAGCCAGAGGTCGGGGCCAGGGGCGGCAAACACCATATATTTT CAWSQRSGPGAANTIYF
TRBJ2-7 many TRBV4-1 TRBD2 TGCGCCAGCAGCCAAGTTTGGACTAGCGGGAGGTATGGTCTCTACGAGCAGTACTTC CASSQVWTSGRYGLYEQYF
TRBJ2-7 many TRBV30 NA TGTGCCTGGAGTGCGAGGGGGGCGAAGTCCTACGAGCAGTACTTC CAWSARGAKSYEQYF
TRBJ2-7 NA TRBV18 NA TGTGCCAGCTCCCACCAAGGAGAGGGCTACGAGCAGTACTTC CASSHQGEGYEQYF
TRBJ2-2 once TRBV18 NA TGTGCCAGCTCACCAGCCAGTACGAACACCGGGGAGCTGTTTTTT CASSPASTNTGELFF
TRBJ2-3 many TRBV28 TRBD2 TGTGCCAGCAGTCCACACGGTCCGGGACTAGCGAGAGTCGGAGATACGCAGTATTTT CASSPHGPGLARVGDTQYF
TRBJ1-5 many TRBV2 TRBD1 TGTGCCAGCAGTGAAAACAGGGGTAGCAATCAGCCCCAGCATTTT CASSENRGSNQPQHF
TRBJ2-7 NA TRBV28 TRBD1 TGTGCCAGCAGTTTACCCGGGACAGGGGGCGACGAGCAGTACTTC CASSLPGTGGDEQYF
TRBJ1-3 few TRBV12-3/TRBV12-4 NA TGTGCCAGTCTTACAGGGTCTGGAAACACCATATATTTT CASLTGSGNTIYF
TRBJ2-7 many TRBV11-1 TRBD1 TGTGCCAGCAGCTTAGCCGGGACAGGGAATTACGAGCAGTACTTC CASSLAGTGNYEQYF
TRBJ2-6 many TRBV27 NA TGTGCCAGCAGTTTAACGCAGGGTGCCTACTCTGGGGCCAACGTCCTGACTTTC CASSLTQGAYSGANVLTF
TRBJ2-7 many TRBV20-1 NA TGCAGTGCTAGGCGAGACGAGCAGTACTTC CSARRDEQYF
TRBJ1-1 NA TRBV15 NA TGTGCCACCAGCAGAGATGTGGGGGGGCACACTGAAGCTTTCTTT CATSRDVGGHTEAFF
TRBJ1-5 many TRBV6-2/TRBV6-3 TRBD1 TGTGCCAGCAGTAACCTCCGGGACAGGGACCAGCCCCAGCATTTT CASSNLRDRDQPQHF
TRBJ1-5 NA TRBV7-2 NA TGTGCCAGCAGCTCCACGGGTGAGGTGGATCAGCCTCAGCATTTT CASSSTGEVDQPQHF
TRBJ2-4 few TRBV28 TRBD1 TGTGCCAGCAGCCGTACCGGACAGGGGGAAGGCATTCAGTACTTC CASSRTGQGEGIQYF
TRBJ2-7 NA TRBV6-1 TRBD2 TGTGCCAGCAGTGAACCGCGGGAGGCCCGCTACGAGCAGTACTTC CASSEPREARYEQYF
TRBJ2-2 many TRBV28 NA TGTGCCAGCAGGGGACATAGGGCCTCAACCGGGGAGCTGTTTTTT CASRGHRASTGELFF
TRBJ2-5 many TRBV5-1 TRBD2 TGCGCCAGCAGCTCCGGGACTAGCAGGGAAACCCAGTACTTC CASSSGTSRETQYF
TRBJ2-2 many TRBV12-3/TRBV12-4 NA TGTGCCAGCAGTTTAGAGGGGAGGACCGGGGAGCTGTTTTTT CASSLEGRTGELFF
TRBJ1-3 many TRBV5-1 NA TGCGCCAGCAGCTTGGAACGGATGGCCTCTGGAAACACCATATATTTT CASSLERMASGNTIYF
TRBJ1-1 many TRBV28 NA TGTGCCAGCAGTTTAGGGTCCGGCAGTAGGGAAGCTTTCTTT CASSLGSGSREAFF
TRBJ1-2 many TRBV11-2 NA TGTGCCAGCACCATAAAAGGGGGAGGTGGCTATGGCTACACCTTC CASTIKGGGGYGYTF
TRBJ2-7 many TRBV6-2/TRBV6-3 TRBD2 TGTGCCAGCAGTTACTCGGGACTAGCGGGAGCTGGGGAGCAGTACTTC CASSYSGLAGAGEQYF
TRBJ1-2 NA TRBV6-5 NA TGTGCCAGCAGTTACGTCCGGGGGGAGTTGGACTATGGCTACACCTTC CASSYVRGELDYGYTF
TRBJ2-7 few TRBV12-3/TRBV12-4 NA TGTGCCAGCAGTTTGGCGGACATTTTAAGCTCCTACGAGCAGTACTTC CASSLADILSSYEQYF
TRBJ2-7 many TRBV7-2 TRBD2 TGTGCCAGCAGCTTAACGGCGGGAGTGGACTACGAGCAGTACTTC CASSLTAGVDYEQYF
TRBJ2-2 NA TRBV9 TRBD2 TGTGCCAGCAGCGTATTGTTCGAGACTAGCGGGAGGAGGCCGGTCACCGGGGAGCTGTTTTTT CASSVLFETSGRRPVTGELFF
TRBJ1-1 NA TRBV20-1 NA TGCAGTGCAAAGCTACAGGGCTCCCAAATGAACACTGAAGCTTTCTTT CSAKLQGSQMNTEAFF
TRBJ2-7 many TRBV10-3 TRBD1 TGTGCCATCAGCCGCGGACAGGACTACGAGCAGTACTTC CAISRGQDYEQYF
TRBJ1-1 NA TRBV6-2/TRBV6-3 NA TGTGCCAGCAGTTCGGGCAGGGTTCCCCTTTTTGGGAGTCTGAGACCGAACACTGAAGCTTTCTTT CASSSGRVPLFGSLRPNTEAFF
TRBJ1-5 few TRBV11-2 NA TGTGCCAGCAGCTTAGCATGGGATCAGCCCCAGCATTTT CASSLAWDQPQHF
TRBJ1-5 NA TRBV6-5 TRBD1 TGTGTCAGCAGTTACATGGGACAGGGGGAAAATCAGCCCCAGCATTTT CVSSYMGQGENQPQHF
TRBJ2-7 NA TRBV6-4 TRBD1 TGTGCCAGCAACGGACAGGGCGGGGAGCAGTACTTC CASNGQGGEQYF
TRBJ2-7 few TRBV4-1 TRBD2 TGCGCCAGCAGTACTGTAGCGGGAGCTTCCTACGAGCAGTACTTC CASSTVAGASYEQYF
TRBJ2-7 few TRBV4-3 TRBD2 TGCGCCAGCAGCCGCCTGCTCCGGGGACTAGACGAGCAGTACTTC CASSRLLRGLDEQYF
TRBJ1-2 many TRBV12-3/TRBV12-4 TRBD1 TGTGCCAGCAGTTTCCGCGGGACAGATAATAATGGCTACACCTTC CASSFRGTDNNGYTF
TRBJ2-7 NA TRBV12-3/TRBV12-4 TRBD2 TGTGCCAGCGGGTCCGGAAGGGACGGGACTAGCGGGGGGGACGAGCAGTACTTC CASGSGRDGTSGGDEQYF
TRBJ2-2 many TRBV9 TRBD2 TGTGCCAGCAGCGGCCTAGCGGGGACCGGGGAGCTGTTTTTT CASSGLAGTGELFF
TRBJ2-5 NA TRBV12-3/TRBV12-4 NA TGTGCCAGCAGTTTATCCCTCGGACAGCAAGAGACCCAGTACTTC CASSLSLGQQETQYF
TRBJ2-5 many TRBV28 NA TGTGCCAGCCGAGAACCGGGGACACCCCAAGAGACCCAGTACTTC CASREPGTPQETQYF
TRBJ2-5 NA TRBV19 NA TGTGCCACCCTGGGCTCTCGGGAGACCCAGTACTTC CATLGSRETQYF
TRBJ2-7 few TRBV3-1 NA TGTGCCAGCAGCCAAGGCCCTTACGGGCAGTACTTC CASSQGPYGQYF
TRBJ2-5 many TRBV6-1 NA TGTGCCAGCACGAGAGGGGGGGCGCGGGGAGAGACCCAGTACTTC CASTRGGARGETQYF
TRBJ1-1 many TRBV6-1 NA TGTGCCAGCAGTGTGGAGGATAACACTGAAGCTTTCTTT CASSVEDNTEAFF
TRBJ2-5 NA TRBV4-2 NA TGTGCCAGCAGCCCAGGAGGAGAGGAGACCGGGTACTTC CASSPGGEETGYF
TRBJ2-7 many TRBV28 NA TGTGCCAGCAGTTTACCAAGCTCCTACGAGCAGTACTTC CASSLPSSYEQYF
TRBJ2-7 NA TRBV20-1 TRBD2 TGCAGTGCTGCTGCCCCTAGCGGGAGCCCGCGCGAGCAGTACTTC CSAAAPSGSPREQYF
TRBJ2-5 once TRBV7-9 NA TGTGCCAGCAGCTTGGGAAGGGGTGAAGAGACCCAGTACTTC CASSLGRGEETQYF
TRBJ2-5 many TRBV4-1 NA TGCGCCAGCAGCCAAGATGATTTCTCGCGGGTAGAGACCCAGTACTTC CASSQDDFSRVETQYF